This is a list of T cell receptor beta chains from one sample in a study of blood T cells in healthy people across ages. TCRdb processed the 5' RACE reads anew with MiXCR; each CDR3 protein has one entry. This table holds around 500,000 distinct CDR3 sequences, about 25% found once. This sample also belongs to another study, concerning T cells of mothers and their children.

Input material: blood. The origin of the receptors is a boy between 2 and 15 years old in good health. CDR3s include the opening cysteine and the closing phenylalanine or tryptophan. The order of the fields is J gene, clone size, V gene, CDR3 length, D gene, CDR3 DNA, CDR3 protein. The D gene is left open where the match is weak. The size of a clone is reported for some rows only, either as once, few or many, or as a class for expanded clones.

>TRBJ1-2|.|TRBV9|11|.
TGTGCCAGCAGCCCTCTTAATGGCTACACCTTC
CASSPLNGYTF
>TRBJ2-1|few|TRBV10-3|18|TRBD2
TGTGCCATTAACGGCGCGGGGGAGACGACTCGCTCCTACAATGAGCAGTTCTTC
CAINGAGETTRSYNEQFF
>TRBJ2-7|few|TRBV7-8|19|TRBD2
TGTGCCAGCAGCTTAAGTCTAAGACTAGCCCCGTCTCTCGTCTACGAGCAGTACTTC
CASSLSLRLAPSLVYEQYF
>TRBJ2-4|.|TRBV29-1|15|TRBD2
TGCAGCGTTGACGGCACTAGCGGGAGCCAAAACATTCAGTACTTC
CSVDGTSGSQNIQYF
>TRBJ2-1|.|TRBV10-3|15|TRBD2
TGTGCCATCAGTGGGGGGACTATGGGTCGGGGTGAGCAGTTCTTC
CAISGGTMGRGEQFF
>TRBJ1-4|few|TRBV4-3|15|.
TGCGCCAGCAGCCAAGATCGGGGGAATAATGAAAAACTGTTTTTT
CASSQDRGNNEKLFF
>TRBJ2-4|.|TRBV20-1|17|.
TGCAGTGCTACCGGGACCTCACCTTATACACCGCAAAACATTCAGTACTTC
CSATGTSPYTPQNIQYF
>TRBJ1-4|few|TRBV9|17|TRBD1
TGTGCCAGCAGCCCTCAGGGACAGGGAGCACCTAATGAAAAACTGTTTTTT
CASSPQGQGAPNEKLFF
>TRBJ2-7|few|TRBV11-2|12|.
TGTGCCAGCAGCTTAGTGATCGCCGAGCAGTACTTC
CASSLVIAEQYF
>TRBJ2-7|.|TRBV9|15|TRBD1
TGTGCCAGCAGCGTAGGGGACAGGGGTTCCTACGAGCAGTACTTC
CASSVGDRGSYEQYF
>TRBJ2-7|.|TRBV7-2|13|TRBD2
TGTGCCAGCAGCTTAATGCGGGAGGACGAGCAGTACTTC
CASSLMREDEQYF
>TRBJ2-1|.|TRBV2|14|.
TGTGCCAGCGCGGGTGTTAGCGGACACAATGAGCAGTTCTTC
CASAGVSGHNEQFF
>TRBJ2-4|.|TRBV28|14|.
TGTGCCAGCAGTTTACAGGGGGGCAAAAACATTCAGTACTTC
CASSLQGGKNIQYF
>TRBJ2-3|.|TRBV10-1|17|.
TGCGCCAGCAGTGAGGAGATCCCCGGGGGGCCCACAGATACGCAGTATTTT
CASSEEIPGGPTDTQYF
>TRBJ1-2|.|TRBV19|14|.
TGTGCCAGTAGGATGACTGACCCCTTCTATGGCTACACCTTC
CASRMTDPFYGYTF
>TRBJ1-4|few|TRBV14|15|.
TGTGCCAGCAGCCAAGCCATGTCAACTAATGAAAAACTGTTTTTT
CASSQAMSTNEKLFF